Following are 17 T cell receptor beta chains from one sample sequenced in a study of human T cells and chemical hapten exposure. Each CDR3 protein is one row after TCRdb ran MiXCR on the RACE reads. Of just over 90,000 distinct CDR3 sequences listed, roughly 8.5% are singletons. Time point reported: healthy volunteer bleed at 2 weeks. RNA extraction used unfractionated whole blood as the source of total RNA. The sample was whole blood. The receptors derive from a female donor in good health. Some clones in this sample may be carry-over from other donors' samples.

This clonotype has only a few counts. This chain joins TRBV28 and TRBJ1-1; 9 bases agree with TRBD1. CDR1 and CDR2 (germline): MDHEN, SYDVKM. V was pared by 5 bases and J by 12 bases, with 10 bases of the junction left unmatched. CDR3 length equals 13 residues. The CDR3 bases are TGTGCCAGCAGTATAACCCGGGACAGGGCGTCTTTCTTT. It specifies CASSITRDRASFF.

This clonotype was counted a few times. Written as DNA, the CDR3 is TGTGCCAGCAGTTTGGGAGTGACAGATACGCAGTATTTT. Its protein product is CASSLGVTDTQYF. The gene calls are TRBV27 and TRBJ2-3; D is perhaps TRBD2 (5 bases). Trimming took 3 bases from V and 3 from J, leaving 7 bases between them. The CDR3 is 13 residues long. Germline V CDR1 and CDR2: MNHEY, SMNVEV (reference sequence).

A few counts support this clonotype. The chain has TRBV27 and TRBJ1-5; 10 bases fit TRBD1. CDR3 length equals 17 residues. J was trimmed by 4 bases and V by 5 bases; bases with no gene match: 11. Looked up from germline, CDR1 is MNHEY and CDR2 is SMNVEV (reference sequence). In nucleotides, the CDR3 is TGTGCCAGCAGTATCGCCGGGACAGGGGTTAAGAATCAGCCCCAGCATTTT. This encodes CASSIAGTGVKNQPQHF.

The rearrangement links TRBV7-8 to TRBJ1-6; TRBD1 might be the D (6 bases). CDR3 length: 17 amino acids. The V end lost 1 base, the J end lost 6 bases, and 16 bases lay between the germline ends. Germline V CDR1 and CDR2: SGHVS, FQNEAQ. Here the CDR3 DNA reads TGTGCCAGCAGCTTAGTGGGCAGGGGTACTCCTAATTCACCCCTCCACTTT. Amino acids: CASSLVGRGTPNSPLHF.

The chain uses TRBV5-6 and TRBJ2-7; TRBD2 agrees at 12 bases. The CDR3 runs to 15 residues. The V and J ends lost 4 bases and 3 bases, in that order; junction bases with no gene match: 5. CDR1 is SGHDT, CDR2 YYEEEE, per germline. CDR3 amino acids: CASSGGLAGIYEQYF. CDR3 bases: TGTGCCAGCAGCGGAGGACTAGCGGGAATCTACGAGCAGTACTTC. The full variable domain, rest sourced from reference TRBV5-6 and TRBJ2-7, is DAGVTQSPTHLIKTRGQQVTLRCSPKSGHDTVSWYQQALGQGPQFIFQYYEEEERQRGNFPDRFSGHQFPNYSSELNVNALLLGDSALYLCASSGGLAGIYEQYFGPGTRLTVT.

This clonotype showed up many times. This chain joins TRBV20-1 and TRBJ2-4; 8 bases fit TRBD2. J gave up 6 bases and V 6 bases, and 7 bases lay outside the gene matches. Germline lookup yields CDR1 DFQATT and CDR2 SNEGSKA (reference sequence). The length of the CDR3 is 13 residues. Here the CDR3 DNA reads TGCAGTGCGCCGGGGCTAGCGGGAAACATTCAGTACTTC. This encodes CSAPGLAGNIQYF.

This chain links TRBV20-1 with TRBJ2-7; 8 bases line up with TRBD2. There are 15 residues in the CDR3. With 6 bases clipped from V and 0 bases from J, the junction kept 10 bases outside the gene matches. From germline, CDR1 is DFQATT and CDR2 SNEGSKA (reference sequence). This CDR3 reads CSARGLAGRSYEQYF. The CDR3 DNA sequence: TGCAGTGCCAGGGGTCTAGCGGGCCGCTCCTACGAGCAGTACTTC.

This clonotype was counted a few times. CDR3: CASSRLAANTGELFF. The CDR3, as DNA: TGTGCCAGCAGCCGTCTAGCGGCGAACACCGGGGAGCTGTTTTTT. The J gene is TRBJ2-2, the V gene TRBV3-1; the match to TRBD2 covers 7 bases. Germline V lookup: CDR1 LGHDT, CDR2 YNNKEL (reference sequence). CDR3 length: 15 residues. J lost 0 bases, V lost 4 bases, and 2 bases had no gene match.

This clonotype was detected only once. This chain connects TRBV2 to TRBJ2-1, with D perhaps TRBD2 (5 bases). Germline CDR1 is SNHLY and CDR2 is FYNNEI. The length of the CDR3 is 13 residues. V was cut by 6 bases and J by 0 bases, with 6 bases left in between. CDR3 bases: TGTGCCAGCAGCACTAGCTCCTACAATGAGCAGTTCTTC. This codes for CASSTSSYNEQFF.

The sample holds many counts of this clonotype. The chain is built from TRBV20-1 and TRBJ2-7; 8 bases fit TRBD1. V shed 6 bases, J shed 5 bases, and the junction held 9 bases outside the gene matches. Germline V CDR1 and CDR2: DFQATT, SNEGSKA (reference sequence). This CDR3 spans 13 amino acids. This CDR3 reads CSATDRAVHEQYF. Written as DNA, the CDR3 is TGCAGTGCAACGGACAGGGCGGTCCACGAGCAGTACTTC.

This clonotype was picked up many times. The chain employs TRBV24-1 and TRBJ2-6, with a weak D call TRBD1 (6 bases). V was shortened by 4 bases and J by 4 bases, with 16 bases between the two germline ends. Per germline, CDR1 KGHDR and CDR2 SFDVKD. The CDR3 spans 17 residues. The CDR3 nucleotides read TGTGCCACCAGTGACAATTACCGGACAGCCGGGGCCAACGTCCTGACTTTC. Translated, it gives CATSDNYRTAGANVLTF.

V and J are TRBV7-2 and TRBJ2-3, with TRBD2 identical over 9 bases. The CDR3 length is 12 residues. V shed 5 bases and J 11 bases; nucleotides not matched to a gene: 5. The germline CDR1 and CDR2 sequences are SGHTA and FQGNSA. The CDR3 bases are TGTGCCAGCAGCGGTGTTAGCGGGAGGCAGTATTTT. This gives the protein CASSGVSGRQYF.

This clonotype came up a few times. This chain joins TRBV9 and TRBJ2-7; 10 bases are shared with TRBD2. CDR3 length: 15 residues. Germline CDR1 is SGDLS and CDR2 is YYNGEE. V gave up 0 bases and J gave up 5 bases; unmatched junction bases: 5. This chain's CDR3 is CASSVEASGSDEQYF. CDR3 coding DNA: TGTGCCAGCAGCGTAGAGGCTAGCGGGAGTGACGAGCAGTACTTC.

The chain couples TRBV6-2 or TRBV6-3 to TRBJ1-1, with no clear D. The CDR3 has 13 amino acids. V was pared by 7 bases and J by 6 bases, with 15 bases between. Germline V lookup: CDR1 MNHEY, CDR2 SVGEGT. The CDR3 DNA sequence: TGTGCCAGCACCCTAGTGCGCCACGCTGAAGCTTTCTTT. It encodes CASTLVRHAEAFF.

The chain carries TRBV4-2 and TRBJ2-7; 11 nucleotides agree with TRBD2. Germline V gives CDR1 LGHNA, CDR2 YNFKEQ. The CDR3 sequence is 16 residues long. The junction had 9 bases not matched to a gene; V was cut back by 3 bases and J by 5 bases. CDR3 in DNA: TGTGCCAGCAGCCATCTTAGCGGGAGGGCTACGGACGAGCAGTACTTC. This encodes CASSHLSGRATDEQYF.

The rearrangement uses TRBV25-1 and TRBJ2-1; D might be TRBD1 (6 bases). CDR1 and CDR2 (germline): MGHDK, SYGVNS. There are 13 residues in the CDR3. The V end was cut by 4 bases, the J end by 6 bases, with 10 bases between. The CDR3 coding sequence is TGTGCCAGCAGTGGAGGGACAACCAATGAGCAGTTCTTC. This translates into CASSGGTTNEQFF. Full variable domain (outside the CDR3, taken from reference TRBV25-1 and TRBJ2-1): EADIYQTPRYLVIGTGKKITLECSQTMGHDKMYWYQQDPGMELHLIHYSYGVNSTEKGDLSSESTVSRIRTEHFPLTLESARPSHTSQYLCASSGGTTNEQFFGPGTRLTVL.

The rearrangement links TRBV9 to TRBJ2-5; 11 nucleotides align to TRBD1. The CDR3 runs to 14 residues. The germline gives CDR1 SGDLS, CDR2 YYNGEE. V shed 3 bases, J shed 3 bases, and the junction held 1 base outside the gene matches. Here the CDR3 DNA reads TGTGCCAGCAGCGAGGGACAGGGGGAAGAGACCCAGTACTTC. Its protein product is CASSEGQGEETQYF.